The next 25 T cell receptor beta chains were all read from a single sample in a study of shared T cell receptors in the human thymus. TCRdb keeps only in-frame clones here, not all; method: immunoSEQ multiplex PCR. Here the sample spans hundreds of thousands of clones, 88% being singletons. In addition, the sample was reused for a study of human thymus T cells.

The specimen was thymocytes. The source is a boy younger than two with a congenital heart defect.

V usage is TRBV4-1 and J usage is TRBJ2-5; 7 bases align to TRBD2. Germline CDR1 reads MGHRA; CDR2 reads YSYEKL. The V gene end was trimmed by 0 bases and the J gene end by 7 bases; junction bases not matched to a gene: 23. This CDR3 has 20 amino acids. CDR3: CASSQEFHSGPGLDDRTQYF. CDR3 coding DNA: TGCGCCAGCAGCCAAGAATTCCACTCGGGGCCCGGACTAGACGATAGGACCCAGTACTTC.

The chain recombines TRBV12-2 with TRBJ2-5; the table gives TRBD1 as D, unverified against the DNA. TRBV12-2 is noted as a pseudogene. This CDR3 region has 12 residues. DNA for the CDR3: TGTGCAAGTCGCCCCTGCCCAGGGACCCAGTACTTC. Its protein product is CASRPCPGTQYF.

This sequence joins TRBV27 and TRBJ1-5; 10 nucleotides agree with TRBD1. The CDR3 length is 17 residues. Germline loops: CDR1 MNHEY, CDR2 SMNVEV (reference sequence). Trimming took 4 bases from V and 3 from J; bases not matched to a gene: 9. The DNA of the CDR3 is TGTGCCAGCAGTTCCCGGGACAGGGGCAGCGACAATCAGCCCCAGCATTTT. This encodes CASSSRDRGSDNQPQHF.

This chain uses TRBV7-9 with TRBJ2-3, with 9 bases that match TRBD2. There are 19 residues in the CDR3. In germline, CDR1 is SEHNR, CDR2 FQNEAQ (reference sequence). The V segment lost 5 bases and the J segment 2 bases; nucleotides outside the gene matches: 17. DNA for the CDR3: TGTGCCAGCAGCCGACTCCCAAGACTAGCGGCGCGGCTCACAGATACGCAGTATTTT. Encoded protein: CASSRLPRLAARLTDTQYF.

This chain joins TRBV7-8 and TRBJ2-1, with TRBD1 matching over 10 bases. Germline CDR1 and CDR2: SGHVS and FQNEAQ. V was pared by 5 bases and J by 7 bases, with 8 bases of the junction left unmatched. The CDR3 spans 15 residues. The CDR3 DNA sequence: TGTGCCAGCAGCCCCCGGGACAGGGGAGCGAATGAGCAGTTCTTC. Its translation: CASSPRDRGANEQFF.

This clone showed up just once. The gene calls are TRBV4-1 and TRBJ1-5; D call uncertain. Trimming took 3 bases from V and 0 from J, leaving 9 bases between them. The germline gives CDR1 MGHRA, CDR2 YSYEKL. This CDR3 has 15 amino acids. CDR3 sequence reads: CASSHLVLSNQPQHF. The CDR3 nucleotides read TGCGCCAGCAGCCATCTTGTCCTTAGCAATCAGCCCCAGCATTTT.

The rearrangement links TRBV6-5 to TRBJ2-7, with 7 bases fitting TRBD2. The CDR3 covers 14 residues. The ends lost 1 base at V and 2 bases at J; junction bases unmatched: 2. Looked up from germline, CDR1 is MNHEY and CDR2 is SVGAGI. CDR3 region: CASSYFGTTYEQYF. CDR3 DNA: TGTGCCAGCAGTTACTTTGGGACTACCTACGAGCAGTACTTC.

This clone was recorded once. The chain has TRBV6-1 and TRBJ1-2, with D possibly being TRBD1 (5 bases). This CDR3 is 13 amino acids long. Trimming cost V 7 bases and J 1 base, with 10 bases left between them. The germline gives CDR1 MNHNS, CDR2 SASEGT. The CDR3 region has the DNA TGTGCCAGCAACTCAGGGTGTAACTATGGCTACACCTTC. Its protein product is CASNSGCNYGYTF.

The chain links TRBV7-9 to TRBJ1-2; TRBD1 matches at 7 bases. This CDR3 is 15 amino acids long. V gave up 3 bases and J gave up 8 bases; unmatched junction bases: 12. Germline V gene lookup returns CDR1 SEHNR and CDR2 FQNEAQ (reference sequence). For the CDR3, the DNA is TGTGCCAGCAGCTTGCGGGTAGACAGGGCCCGGGGCTACACCTTC. It translates to CASSLRVDRARGYTF.

This clone was seen just once. The chain has TRBV29-1 and TRBJ2-2; 10 bases fit TRBD1. The CDR3 contains 12 residues. CDR1 and CDR2 from the germline V gene are SQVTM and ANQGSEA. This CDR3 is CSGQGDDGELFF. The CDR3 region has the DNA TGCAGTGGACAGGGGGATGACGGGGAGCTGTTTTTT.

The chain employs TRBV4-2 and TRBJ2-2; a weak D match, TRBD1 (6 bases). Trimming took 1 base from V and 3 from J, leaving 18 bases between them. This CDR3 is 18 amino acids long. Germline CDR1 LGHNA, CDR2 YNFKEQ. CDR3 sequence: CASSQGGQGKVHTGELFF. The CDR3 bases are TGTGCCAGCAGCCAAGGGGGGCAGGGTAAAGTTCACACCGGGGAGCTGTTTTTT.

The CDR3: CATSREKNPAGGPCEQFF. The DNA of the CDR3 is TGTGCCACCAGCAGGGAAAAGAACCCAGCGGGAGGGCCATGTGAGCAGTTCTTC. The chain has TRBV15 and TRBJ2-1; 10 positions match TRBD2. The CDR3 sequence is 18 residues long. Germline lookup yields CDR1 LNHNV and CDR2 YYDKDF (reference sequence). J gave up 9 bases and V 3 bases, and 17 bases lay outside the gene matches. Using reference TRBV15 and TRBJ2-1 for the parts outside the CDR3, the full variable domain is DAMVIQNPRYQVTQFGKPVTLSCSQTLNHNVMYWYQQKSSQAPKLLFHYYDKDFNNEADTPDNFQSRRPNTSFCFLDIRSPGLGDTAMYLCATSREKNPAGGPCEQFFGPGTRLTVL.

J is TRBJ2-3 and V is TRBV18, with TRBD1 matching 7 bases. Looked up from germline, CDR1 is KGHSH and CDR2 is LQKENI. With 3 bases clipped from V and 2 bases from J, the junction kept 8 bases outside the gene matches. This CDR3 region has 16 residues. The CDR3 coding sequence is TGTGCCAGCTCACCCGTGGGACAGATGACCACAGATACGCAGTATTTT. As protein: CASSPVGQMTTDTQYF.

This clone occurred once. The chain combines TRBV10-2 with TRBJ1-2; 10 bases are shared with TRBD1. The V and J ends lost 10 bases and 4 bases, in that order; junction bases with no gene match: 18. This CDR3 spans 17 amino acids. Per germline, CDR1 WSHSY and CDR2 SAAADI. CDR3 sequence: CATGGTGEGAFPYGYTF. The CDR3 region has the DNA TGCGCCACCGGGGGGACAGGGGAGGGAGCTTTTCCCTATGGCTACACCTTC.

V gene TRBV7-9 combines with J gene TRBJ2-3; D remains ambiguous. The CDR3 loop spans 16 amino acids. Trimming pared 4 bases from V and 0 bases from J, leaving 14 bases between. From germline, CDR1 is SEHNR and CDR2 FQNEAQ (reference sequence). Written as DNA, the CDR3 is TGTGCCAGCAGCTCACCAAAAAAGACTAGCACAGATACGCAGTATTTT. As protein: CASSSPKKTSTDTQYF.

The V call is TRBV19, the J call TRBJ2-2; D not resolved. The V end lost 3 bases, the J end lost 3 bases, and 14 bases lay between the germline ends. Germline V gene lookup returns CDR1 LNHDA and CDR2 SQIVND (reference sequence). The CDR3 has 16 residues. The CDR3 region has the DNA TGTGCCAGTAGTATTTCCCCCTTAATCGACACCGGGGAGCTGTTTTTT. Translated: CASSISPLIDTGELFF.

The V and J genes are TRBV2 and TRBJ2-5, with 7 bases matching TRBD2. The tail of the sequence fits TRBJ2-7 better, so the J call may be wrong. Germline values: CDR1 SNHLY, CDR2 FYNNEI. The CDR3 sequence is 14 residues long. CDR3 residues: CASSEGGVSYEQYF. CDR3 nucleotides: TGTGCCAGCAGTGAGGGGGGGGTTTCCTACGAGCAGTACTTC.

The genes are TRBV30 and TRBJ1-2; tentatively, D is TRBD1 (6 bases). The CDR3 has 12 amino acids. From germline, CDR1 is GTSNPN and CDR2 SVGIG (reference sequence). V was cut by 6 bases and J by 8 bases, with 16 bases left in between. In DNA form, the CDR3 reads TGTGCCTGCGATACAGGGTTGGGAGGCTACACCTTC. Its protein is CACDTGLGGYTF. Together with reference TRBV30 and TRBJ1-2, the CDR3 gives the full variable domain: SQTIHQWPATLVQPVGSPLSLECTVEGTSNPNLYWYRQAAGRGLQLLFYSVGIGQISSEVPQNLSASRPQDRQFILSSKKLLLSDSGFYLCACDTGLGGYTFGSGTRLTVV.

This clone was seen only once. The chain couples TRBV9 to TRBJ2-1; weak D call: TRBD2 (6 bases). The germline V and J ends were trimmed by 4 bases and 0 bases, with 17 bases remaining between them. The germline gives CDR1 SGDLS, CDR2 YYNGEE. CDR3 size: 17 residues. CDR3 in amino acids: CASSPRLASSSYNEQFF. CDR3 nucleotides: TGTGCCAGCAGCCCCCGCCTAGCGTCCAGCTCCTACAATGAGCAGTTCTTC.

This clone was picked up one time. This sequence joins TRBV27 and TRBJ1-1, with 9 bases aligning to TRBD1. The trim removed 3 bases at V and 0 bases at J, leaving 8 bases unmatched. The CDR3 covers 17 residues. From germline, CDR1 is MNHEY and CDR2 SMNVEV (reference sequence). For the CDR3, the DNA is TGTGCCAGCAGTTTCGGACAGGGGAAGGGGATGAACACTGAAGCTTTCTTT. This translates into CASSFGQGKGMNTEAFF.

The CDR3 protein is CASSYPGQGAHEQYF. Here the CDR3 DNA reads TGCGCCAGCAGCTACCCGGGACAGGGGGCCCACGAGCAGTACTTC. The rearrangement uses TRBV5-1 and TRBJ2-7; 12 positions match TRBD1. The CDR3 has 15 amino acids. Germline CDR1 is SGHRS and CDR2 is YFSETQ. Trimming cost V 3 bases and J 5 bases; bases outside gene matches: 6. Drawing the rest from reference TRBV5-1 and TRBJ2-7, the complete variable domain is KAGVTQTPRYLIKTRGQQVTLSCSPISGHRSVSWYQQTPGQGLQFLFEYFSETQRNKGNFPGRFSGRQFSNSRSEMNVSTLELGDSALYLCASSYPGQGAHEQYFGPGTRLTVT.

The chain couples TRBV7-9 to TRBJ2-1, with 9 bases matching TRBD2. The germline CDR1 and CDR2 sequences are SEHNR and FQNEAQ (reference sequence). The CDR3 is made up of 17 amino acids. V lost 5 bases to trimming and J lost 5 bases; unmatched junction nucleotides: 13. The CDR3 DNA sequence: TGTGCCAGCAGCCTACTGCGCCGGACTAGCGAAGACAATGAGCAGTTCTTC. It yields the protein CASSLLRRTSEDNEQFF.

The chain uses TRBV6-1 and TRBJ2-5; TRBD2 matches 10 bases. From germline, CDR1 is MNHNS and CDR2 SASEGT. The CDR3 loop spans 16 amino acids. Germline trimming cut 2 bases from V and 2 bases from J; bases unmatched to any gene: 5. The CDR3 region is CASSEMVLAGQETQYF. The CDR3, as DNA: TGTGCCAGCAGTGAAATGGTACTAGCGGGACAAGAGACCCAGTACTTC.

The rearrangement joins TRBV7-9 to TRBJ2-2; no definite D call. V lost 5 bases and J lost 7, with 11 bases in between. The CDR3 loop spans 13 amino acids. Germline loops: CDR1 SEHNR, CDR2 FQNEAQ (reference sequence). CDR3 in amino acids: CASSARLGGELFF. The CDR3 coding sequence is TGTGCCAGCAGCGCCCGACTTGGCGGGGAGCTGTTTTTT. The complete variable domain, with remaining parts taken from reference TRBV7-9 and TRBJ2-2, reads DTGVSQNPRHKITKRGQNVTFRCDPISEHNRLYWYRQTLGQGPEFLTYFQNEAQLEKSRLLSDRFSAERPKGSFSTLEIQRTEQGDSAMYLCASSARLGGELFFGEGSRLTVL.

This clone was seen just once. The gene calls are TRBV11-2 and TRBJ2-7; D not certain. Germline V gives CDR1 SGHAT, CDR2 FQNNGV. The V gene lost 5 bases and the J gene lost 7 bases, with 18 bases spanning the gap. The CDR3 is 14 amino acids. DNA of the CDR3: TGTGCCAGCAGCCCATTGGGCCCACCTCCTGAGCAGTACTTC. This translates into CASSPLGPPPEQYF.